Detailed here is one T cell receptor (beta chain). Trimming removed 2 bases from V and 5 bases from J, with 14 bases in between. There are 15 residues in the CDR3. Germline values: CDR1 SGHRS, CDR2 YFSETQ. These data belong to a study of cytomegalovirus exposure and HLA in healthy donors. The PCR contained 60 Vbeta and 13 Jbeta primers. The method was immunoSEQ multiplex PCR; TCRdb's version includes in-frame clones alone and lacks a portion of them. Seen here are about 190,000 clones, about 86% observed once, and the top ten hold over 1.5%. The receptor was derived from a man aged 35-49 years in good health and CMV-seropositive. The sample was PBMCs. The chain has TRBV5-1 and TRBJ2-1; a weak D match, TRBD1 (6 bases). DNA for the CDR3: TGCGCCAGCAGCTTAGTGGCAGGGGTAAACAATGAGCAGTTCTTC. It codes for CASSLVAGVNNEQFF.